These 13 T cell receptor beta chains share one sample of origin, sequenced in a study of blood T cell repertoires in COVID-19. TCRdb's copy holds only in-frame clones and misses some; the assay was immunoSEQ multiplex PCR. The data hold about 120,000 clones, with approximately 87% observed a single time. Sequenced material: peripheral blood. The receptors were gathered from a woman aged 70-85 years with acute or convalescent COVID-19.

The gene calls are TRBV24-1 and TRBJ2-5, with 7 bases that match TRBD1. V lost 5 bases and J lost 4; bases outside the gene matches: 3. Germline V CDR1 and CDR2: KGHDR, SFDVKD. There are 13 residues in the CDR3. The CDR3 coding sequence is TGTGCCACCAGTGGACAGGGTTTAGAGACCCAGTACTTC. Encoded protein: CATSGQGLETQYF.

This chain links TRBV12-3 or TRBV12-4 with TRBJ1-5; D not certain. V lost 3 bases, J lost 4 bases, and 4 bases lay in between. This CDR3 is built from 12 residues. Here the CDR3 reads CASSFLNQPQHF. The CDR3 coding sequence is TGTGCCAGCAGTTTTCTTAATCAGCCCCAGCATTTT.

The chain uses TRBV4-2 and TRBJ1-6; D ambiguous. Trimming took 1 base from V and 9 from J, leaving 10 bases between them. CDR1 is LGHNA, CDR2 YNFKEQ, per germline. The CDR3 totals 14 residues. CDR3 in amino acids: CASSQVLGASPLHF. DNA for the CDR3: TGTGCCAGCAGCCAAGTTCTCGGTGCTTCACCCCTCCACTTT.

The rearrangement joins TRBV28 to TRBJ2-2; a weak D match, TRBD1 (5 bases). The CDR3 runs to 13 residues. Trimming pared 7 bases from V and 6 bases from J, leaving 12 bases between. Germline CDR1 reads MDHEN; CDR2 reads SYDVKM. This CDR3 is CASNLGVSGELFF. CDR3 nucleotides: TGTGCCAGCAACTTAGGGGTTTCCGGGGAGCTGTTTTTT.

The V gene is TRBV5-5, the J gene TRBJ1-2, with D maybe TRBD1 (5 bases). Germline-derived CDR1 and CDR2 are SGHKS and YYEKEE (reference sequence). The CDR3 length is 14 residues. V lost 1 base and J 4 bases, leaving 11 bases between the germline ends. The CDR3 loop is CASSLQSGIYGYTF. The CDR3 DNA sequence: TGTGCCAGCAGCTTGCAATCAGGGATCTATGGCTACACCTTC.

The rearrangement joins TRBV25-1 to TRBJ2-3, with a possible D match to TRBD2 (5 bases). V was shortened by 6 bases and J by 2 bases, with 12 bases between the two germline ends. Per germline, CDR1 MGHDK and CDR2 SYGVNS. The CDR3 extends over 14 amino acids. The CDR3 protein is CASSILADTDTQYF. The DNA of the CDR3 is TGTGCCAGCAGCATTCTAGCCGACACAGATACGCAGTATTTT.

The chain has TRBV28 and TRBJ1-5; D might be TRBD1 (5 bases). The CDR3 loop spans 15 amino acids. V dropped 6 bases and J dropped 4 bases, with 16 bases sitting between them. Looked up from germline, CDR1 is MDHEN and CDR2 is SYDVKM. The CDR3 bases are TGTGCCAGCAGGACGCAGGGCCCCTCAAATCAGCCCCAGCATTTT. Protein product: CASRTQGPSNQPQHF.

This clone was recorded only once. The chain employs TRBV9 and TRBJ1-6; 9 nucleotides match TRBD1. Losses at the gene ends were 4 bases for V and 5 bases for J; bases not matched to a gene: 7. The CDR3 runs 16 residues. In germline, CDR1 is SGDLS, CDR2 YYNGEE. CDR3 region: CASSSQRQGDNSPLHF. The CDR3 coding sequence is TGTGCCAGCAGCTCCCAGAGACAGGGGGATAATTCACCCCTCCACTTT.

This rearrangement joins TRBV4-1 to TRBJ1-6; D may be TRBD1 (6 bases). CDR1 is MGHRA and CDR2 is YSYEKL in the germline V gene. V lost 0 bases to trimming and J lost 7 bases, with 13 bases between them. The CDR3 has 16 residues. CDR3 nucleotides: TGCGCCAGCAGCCAAGATCCAGGGGCGCGGAATTCACCCCTCCACTTT. This gives the protein CASSQDPGARNSPLHF.

This chain connects TRBV14 to TRBJ1-2; possibly TRBD1 for D (6 bases). Trimming shortened V by 4 bases and J by 4 bases, and 16 bases separated the two germline ends. The CDR3 consists of 15 residues. The germline V gene has CDR1 SGHDN and CDR2 FVKESK. Written as DNA, the CDR3 is TGTGCCAGCAGCCCACAGGGTAGGGAGTCCTATGGCTACACCTTC. The encoded protein is CASSPQGRESYGYTF.

This clone was found once. V is TRBV30 and J is TRBJ2-3; 11 bases agree with TRBD1. V lost 0 bases and J lost 5; bases outside the gene matches: 7. In germline, CDR1 is GTSNPN, CDR2 SVGIG (reference sequence). The CDR3 has 16 amino acids. For the CDR3, the DNA is TGTGCCTGGAGTGTATACGGACAGGGGGCAATAGATACGCAGTATTTT. Translated: CAWSVYGQGAIDTQYF.

The chain uses TRBV6-6 and TRBJ2-7; TRBD1 matches 8 bases. The CDR3 contains 14 residues. With V trimmed by 5 bases and J by 4 bases, 7 bases remained unmatched. Germline-derived CDR1 and CDR2 are MNHNY and SVGAGI (reference sequence). CDR3 sequence (DNA): TGTGCCAGCAGTGCGGGACAGGAATTATACGAGCAGTACTTC. Its protein product is CASSAGQELYEQYF.

CDR3 DNA sequence: TGTGCCAGTGGGGAGGTCTTTGGGACCCAGTACTTC. The encoded protein is CASGEVFGTQYF. The chain links TRBV28 to TRBJ2-5; tentative D call: TRBD2 (6 bases). Germline CDR1 and CDR2: MDHEN and SYDVKM. Trimming pared 9 bases from V and 7 bases from J, leaving 15 bases between. The CDR3 sequence is 12 residues long.